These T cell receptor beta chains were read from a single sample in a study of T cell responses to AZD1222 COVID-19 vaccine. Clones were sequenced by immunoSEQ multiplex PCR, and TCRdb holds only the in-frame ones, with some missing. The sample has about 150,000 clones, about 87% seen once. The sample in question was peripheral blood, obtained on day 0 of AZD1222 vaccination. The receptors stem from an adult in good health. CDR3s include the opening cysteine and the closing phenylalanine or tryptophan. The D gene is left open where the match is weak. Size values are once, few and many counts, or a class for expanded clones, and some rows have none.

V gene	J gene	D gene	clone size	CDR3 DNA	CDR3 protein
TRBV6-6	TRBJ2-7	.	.	TGTGCCAGCACATGGGGGCTCGAGCAGTACTTC	CASTWGLEQYF
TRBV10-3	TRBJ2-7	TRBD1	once	TGTGCCATGGCGCTAGGACAGGGGTACGAGCAGTACTTC	CAMALGQGYEQYF
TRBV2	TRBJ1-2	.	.	TGTGCCCCGTCGGGGGCACAGGACTATGGCTACACCTTC	CAPSGAQDYGYTF
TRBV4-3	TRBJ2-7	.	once	TGCGCCAGCAGCCAAGATGACGACTACGAGCAGTACTTC	CASSQDDDYEQYF
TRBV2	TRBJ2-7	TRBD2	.	TGTGCCAGCAGTGAGCCTAGCGGGATTACCTCCGGGCAGTACTTC	CASSEPSGITSGQYF
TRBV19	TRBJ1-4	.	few	TGTGCCAGTAGTGATCCGGGGAGTTCGTTCATCGGAAAACTGTTTTTT	CASSDPGSSFIGKLFF
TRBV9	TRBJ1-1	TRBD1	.	TGTGCCAGCAGCGTCGGGACAGGGAAAACTGAAGCTTTCTTT	CASSVGTGKTEAFF
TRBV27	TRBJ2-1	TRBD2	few	TGTGCCAGCAGTTTAGCTAGACTAGCGGGAGTGGATGAGCAGTTCTTC	CASSLARLAGVDEQFF
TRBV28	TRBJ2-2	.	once	TGTGCCAGCAGAATACCTATAGTGTCTGGGGAGCTGTTTTTT	CASRIPIVSGELFF
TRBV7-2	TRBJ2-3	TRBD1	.	TGTGCCAGCAGCTTAAGCGGACAGGGACGAGATACGCAGTATTTT	CASSLSGQGRDTQYF
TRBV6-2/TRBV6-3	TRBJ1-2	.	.	TGTGCCAGCAGTCGAGGACCTAACTATGGCTACACCTTC	CASSRGPNYGYTF
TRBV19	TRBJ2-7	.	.	TGTGCCAGTAGCCAGCAAGCCGGGACCTCCTACGAGCAGTACTTC	CASSQQAGTSYEQYF
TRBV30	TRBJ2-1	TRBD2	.	TGTGCCTGGAGTGTGAAACTAGCGGGGGGGAATGAGCAGTTCTTC	CAWSVKLAGGNEQFF
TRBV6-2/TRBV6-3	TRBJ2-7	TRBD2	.	TGTGCCAGCACCCCCAGCGGGGGGTACGAGCAGTACTTC	CASTPSGGYEQYF
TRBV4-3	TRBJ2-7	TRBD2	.	TGCGCCAGCAGCCAAGGAGGGGGGGGACTAGCGGGTTACTACGAGCAGTACTTC	CASSQGGGGLAGYYEQYF
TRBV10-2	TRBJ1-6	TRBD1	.	TGCGCCAGCAGAGTAGGGGGCGATTCACCCCTCCACTTT	CASRVGGDSPLHF
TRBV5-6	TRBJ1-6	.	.	TGTGCCAGCAGCTTGGGCGGGGATAATTCACCCCTCCACTTT	CASSLGGDNSPLHF
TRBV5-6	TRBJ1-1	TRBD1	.	TGTGCCAGCAGCGCCAATGACAGGGTCCGGGGTCAGTCAGCTTTCTTT	CASSANDRVRGQSAFF
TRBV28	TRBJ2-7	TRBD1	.	TGTGCCAGCAGTGCTCTCGGGACAGGGGATCACGAGCAGTACTTC	CASSALGTGDHEQYF
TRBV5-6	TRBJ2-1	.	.	TGTGCCAGCAGTTGGACCCGGAATGAGCAGTTCTTC	CASSWTRNEQFF
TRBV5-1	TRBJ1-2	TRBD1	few	TGCGCCAGCAGCTTGGGACAGGGAAAAGGCTACACCTTC	CASSLGQGKGYTF
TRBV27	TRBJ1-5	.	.	TGTGCCAGCAGTCCCAGTGGGGGGTTGGGTCAGCCCCAGCATTTT	CASSPSGGLGQPQHF
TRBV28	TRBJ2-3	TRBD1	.	TGTGCCAGTGCCCAGGGACAGAACACAGATACGCAGTATTTT	CASAQGQNTDTQYF
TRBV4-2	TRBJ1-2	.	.	TGTGCCAGCAGCCAAGGGGTAGGGGGCTATGGCTACACCTTC	CASSQGVGGYGYTF
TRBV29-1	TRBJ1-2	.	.	TGCAGCGTTGAACAGCGAGCCGGCTACACCTTC	CSVEQRAGYTF
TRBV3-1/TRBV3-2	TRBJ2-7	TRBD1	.	TGTGCCAGCAGCTTTTCAGACAGGGACAGTAACGAGCAGTACTTC	CASSFSDRDSNEQYF
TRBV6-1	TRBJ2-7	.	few	TGTGCCAGCAGTGAACGAGCGGCAGGAGACGAGCAGTACTTC	CASSERAAGDEQYF
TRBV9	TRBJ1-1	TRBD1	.	TGTGCCAGCAGCGGGCGGACAGGAATGAACACTGAAGCTTTCTTT	CASSGRTGMNTEAFF
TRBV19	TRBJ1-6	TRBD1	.	TGTGCCAGTAGTATAGGGGGACAGGGACTTTCACCCCTCCACTTT	CASSIGGQGLSPLHF
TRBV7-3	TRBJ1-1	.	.	TGTGCCAGCAGTCCGAAGGGTATGATGAACACTGAAGCTTTCTTT	CASSPKGMMNTEAFF
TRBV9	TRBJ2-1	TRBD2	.	TGTGCCAGCAGCGTGGGTGGGAGGGCCTATAGGGAGCAGTTCTTC	CASSVGGRAYREQFF
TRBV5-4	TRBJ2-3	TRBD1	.	TGTGCCAGCAGCTCGCCGAGACAGGGGGTCACAGATACGCAGTATTTT	CASSSPRQGVTDTQYF
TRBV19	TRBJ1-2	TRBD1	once	TGTGCCAGTGGACAGGGGCTTAAGTCCTACACCTTC	CASGQGLKSYTF
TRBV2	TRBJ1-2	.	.	TGTGCCACTACAACTACAGGATTCTATGGCTACACCTTC	CATTTTGFYGYTF
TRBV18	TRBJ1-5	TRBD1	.	TGTGCCAGCGCTGACAGGGGGCCTCAGCCCCAGCATTTT	CASADRGPQPQHF
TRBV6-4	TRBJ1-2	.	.	TGTGCCAGCAGTGACTCCGGCAGCTATGGCTACACCTTC	CASSDSGSYGYTF
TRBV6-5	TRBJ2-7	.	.	TGTGCCAGCAGTTACACAGAGGCGCAAAGCTACGAGCAGTACTTC	CASSYTEAQSYEQYF
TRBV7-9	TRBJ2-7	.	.	TGTGCCAGCAGCCCAGAACTCAGTTCCGACGAGCAGTACTTC	CASSPELSSDEQYF
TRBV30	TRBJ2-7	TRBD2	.	TGTGCCTGGAGTGTAGGCGGGAGCTCCTACGAGCAGTACTTC	CAWSVGGSSYEQYF
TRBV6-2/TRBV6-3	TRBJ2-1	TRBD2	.	TGTGCCAGCAGTTCCAGAAGCGGGAGGGCCCGAAGTGAGCAGTTCTTC	CASSSRSGRARSEQFF
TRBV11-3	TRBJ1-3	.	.	TGTGCCAGCAGCTTAGATCCCCAGGGACACCATATATTT	CASSLDPQGHHIF
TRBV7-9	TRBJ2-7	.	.	TGTGCCAGCAGCTCGGGACCATCCTACGAGCAGTACTTC	CASSSGPSYEQYF
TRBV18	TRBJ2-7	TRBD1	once	TGTGCCAGCTCACCATCGACAGGGAGAGTGGCCGAGCAGTACTTC	CASSPSTGRVAEQYF
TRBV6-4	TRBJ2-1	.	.	TGTGCCAGCAGCCCTCGGACTCATATGCCGGCCGTGGATGAGCAGTTCTTC	CASSPRTHMPAVDEQFF
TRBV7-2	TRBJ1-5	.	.	TGTGCCAGCAGCTTAGGTCTGGGCCTCAATCAGCCCCAGCATTTT	CASSLGLGLNQPQHF
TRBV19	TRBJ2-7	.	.	TGTGCCAGTAGTATAGACCTAGAAACGACCCCCTACGAGCAGTACTTC	CASSIDLETTPYEQYF
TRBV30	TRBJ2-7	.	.	TGTGCCTTTACCTGGAAAGGGGCTGGCTACGAGCAGTACTTC	CAFTWKGAGYEQYF
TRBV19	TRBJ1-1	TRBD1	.	TGTGCCAGTGTAGACAGGGGGCGTGGAAACACTGAAGCTTTCTTT	CASVDRGRGNTEAFF
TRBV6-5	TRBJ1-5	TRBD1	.	TGTGCCAGCAGTAAGGACAGGGGGCTGCGACAGCCCCAGCATTTT	CASSKDRGLRQPQHF
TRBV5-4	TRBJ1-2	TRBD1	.	TGTGCCAGCAGGAAAACAGGGGGCCTTGCCTATGGCTACACCTTC	CASRKTGGLAYGYTF
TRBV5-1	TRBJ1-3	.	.	TGCGCCAGCAGCTTGTCAGAACGGAACACCATATATTTT	CASSLSERNTIYF
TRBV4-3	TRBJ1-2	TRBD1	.	TGCGCCAGCAGCCAAGTGAGCAAGACAGGGGCTCGGGGCTACACCTTC	CASSQVSKTGARGYTF
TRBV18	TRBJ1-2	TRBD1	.	TGTGCCAGCTCACCCCGACAGGGAGACAGCTATGGCTACACCTTC	CASSPRQGDSYGYTF
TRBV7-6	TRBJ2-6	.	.	TGTGCCAGCAGGCCAAACAACGTCCTGACTTTC	CASRPNNVLTF
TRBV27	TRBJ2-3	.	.	TGTGCCAGCAGTTTAGGGTTCGCCCTCACAGATACGCAGTATTTT	CASSLGFALTDTQYF
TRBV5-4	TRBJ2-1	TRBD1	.	TGTGCCAGCAGCTTGATGGACAGGGGGTACAATGAGCAGTTCTTC	CASSLMDRGYNEQFF